Listed below are T cell receptor beta chains from one sample, sequenced in a study of identical twins. TCRdb analysed the 5' RACE reads with MiXCR anew, one entry per CDR3 protein. The profile shows around 480,000 distinct CDR3 sequences, approximately 15% of them singletons. These records were also assigned to another study, of yellow fever vaccine responses in identical twins.

Material for sequencing was CD4+ T cells sorted from blood. The receptors were sampled from a woman under 30 in good health. Both conserved end residues are part of each CDR3. Each record gives: J gene, V gene, CDR3 protein.

j_call: TRBJ2-7
v_call: TRBV18
cdr3_aa: CASSPLGLADYEQYF

j_call: TRBJ2-1
v_call: TRBV28
cdr3_aa: CASSQDGSYNEQFF

j_call: TRBJ2-3
v_call: TRBV5-1
cdr3_aa: CASSARDSNPPPTQYF

j_call: TRBJ2-7
v_call: TRBV11-1
cdr3_aa: CASSLGTSGGLYEQYF

j_call: TRBJ1-1
v_call: TRBV25-1
cdr3_aa: CATNGHMNTEAFF

j_call: TRBJ2-1
v_call: TRBV20-1
cdr3_aa: CSARRARGLNEQFF

j_call: TRBJ2-2
v_call: TRBV4-2
cdr3_aa: CASSPRQGGRTGELFF

j_call: TRBJ1-1
v_call: TRBV13
cdr3_aa: CASSLVFFRQEWSEAFF

j_call: TRBJ2-3
v_call: TRBV11-2
cdr3_aa: CASKLRFLEEDTQYF

j_call: TRBJ2-5
v_call: TRBV24-1
cdr3_aa: CATSDPRTSGETQYF

j_call: TRBJ2-5
v_call: TRBV2
cdr3_aa: CASKRGRQSQETQYF

j_call: TRBJ2-1
v_call: TRBV20-1
cdr3_aa: CSAGNPTSGIKYNEQFF

j_call: TRBJ1-5
v_call: TRBV7-9
cdr3_aa: CASSKDLTGNQPQHF

j_call: TRBJ2-2
v_call: TRBV6-1
cdr3_aa: CASSPDPPGELFF

j_call: TRBJ2-4
v_call: TRBV27
cdr3_aa: CASSSRSPPGQGENIQYF

j_call: TRBJ2-1
v_call: TRBV7-7
cdr3_aa: CASSRSPLAGPNEQFF

j_call: TRBJ1-2
v_call: TRBV20-1
cdr3_aa: CSASYDSNYGYTF

j_call: TRBJ2-7
v_call: TRBV7-2
cdr3_aa: CASSFDQNSYEQYF

j_call: TRBJ1-6
v_call: TRBV5-1
cdr3_aa: CASGLSGFSPLHF

j_call: TRBJ2-4
v_call: TRBV20-1
cdr3_aa: CSAREPGLAGGKVLAAKNIQYF

j_call: TRBJ2-7
v_call: TRBV20-1
cdr3_aa: CSADRDRGGYEQYF

j_call: TRBJ1-4
v_call: TRBV15
cdr3_aa: CATSRDSGVRGKLFF

j_call: TRBJ1-5
v_call: TRBV5-1
cdr3_aa: CASRLGHDSNQPQHF

j_call: TRBJ2-4
v_call: TRBV23-1
cdr3_aa: CASSLRDRDIQYF

j_call: TRBJ1-2
v_call: TRBV2
cdr3_aa: CASSVGGLAIGYTF

j_call: TRBJ2-5
v_call: TRBV7-9
cdr3_aa: CASSSEGFQETQYF

j_call: TRBJ2-7
v_call: TRBV3-1
cdr3_aa: CASSQDYGVVSYEQYF

j_call: TRBJ2-7
v_call: TRBV29-1
cdr3_aa: CSVDWGYEQYF

j_call: TRBJ2-1
v_call: TRBV6-2/TRBV6-3
cdr3_aa: CASLYRNEQFF

j_call: TRBJ2-3
v_call: TRBV30
cdr3_aa: CAWRYSKTDTQYF

j_call: TRBJ2-3
v_call: TRBV20-1
cdr3_aa: CSAREGITDTQYF

j_call: TRBJ1-2
v_call: TRBV6-5
cdr3_aa: CASSYSGAGYTF

j_call: TRBJ1-6
v_call: TRBV12-3/TRBV12-4
cdr3_aa: CASSTGAFFSPLHF

j_call: TRBJ1-2
v_call: TRBV5-1
cdr3_aa: CASSLEASYGYTF

j_call: TRBJ2-7
v_call: TRBV21-1
cdr3_aa: CASSVGLAEQYF

j_call: TRBJ1-1
v_call: TRBV20-1
cdr3_aa: CSARLGEKNTEAFF

j_call: TRBJ1-5
v_call: TRBV11-2
cdr3_aa: CASSPWTALSNYSNQPQHF